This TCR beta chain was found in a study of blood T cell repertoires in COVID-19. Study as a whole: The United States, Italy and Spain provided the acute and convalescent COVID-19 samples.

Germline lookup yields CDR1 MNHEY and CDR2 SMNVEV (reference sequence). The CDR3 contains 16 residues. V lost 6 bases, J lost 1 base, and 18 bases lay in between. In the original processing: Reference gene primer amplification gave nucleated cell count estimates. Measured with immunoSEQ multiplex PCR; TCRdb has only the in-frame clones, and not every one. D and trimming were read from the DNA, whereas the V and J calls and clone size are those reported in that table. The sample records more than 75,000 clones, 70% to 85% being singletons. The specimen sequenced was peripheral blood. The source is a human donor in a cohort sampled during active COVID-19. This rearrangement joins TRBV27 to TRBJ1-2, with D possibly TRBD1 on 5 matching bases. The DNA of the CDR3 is TGTGCCAGCAGCACCGACCGCGGGGCCCTTAACTATGGCTACACCTTC. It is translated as CASSTDRGALNYGYTF.